This entry is about one T cell receptor beta chain. Each CDR3 protein is one row after TCRdb ran MiXCR on the RT-PCR reads. This sample yields some 960,000 distinct CDR3 sequences, of which more than 15% are seen a single time; 5.5% to 6.5% belongs to the top ten. This sample was taken from a study of patients and donors after allogeneic stem cell transplantation. The TCR sequence derives from a human donor who was either an allogeneic HSCT recipient or a stem cell or donor lymphocyte infusion donor (not recorded which). It is not recorded whose cells these are; they may come from a transplant donor. Material: blood, either unsorted or a sorted T cell fraction (not recorded which).

The CDR3 bases are TGTGCCAGCAGCTTAGGGTCACGGCTGGAGCCCCAGCATTTT. Protein: CASSLGSRLEPQHF. V gene TRBV7-2 combines with J gene TRBJ1-5; D gene uncertain. With 1 base removed from V and 8 bases from J, the gap between germline ends came to 12 bases. This CDR3 contains 14 residues. Germline values: CDR1 SGHTA, CDR2 FQGNSA. Combining the CDR3 with reference TRBV7-2 and TRBJ1-5 gives the whole variable domain GAGVSQSPSNKVTEKGKDVELRCDPISGHTALYWYRQSLGQGLEFLIYFQGNSAPDKSGLPSDRFSAERTGGSVSTLTIQRTQQEDSAVYLCASSLGSRLEPQHFGDGTRLSIL.